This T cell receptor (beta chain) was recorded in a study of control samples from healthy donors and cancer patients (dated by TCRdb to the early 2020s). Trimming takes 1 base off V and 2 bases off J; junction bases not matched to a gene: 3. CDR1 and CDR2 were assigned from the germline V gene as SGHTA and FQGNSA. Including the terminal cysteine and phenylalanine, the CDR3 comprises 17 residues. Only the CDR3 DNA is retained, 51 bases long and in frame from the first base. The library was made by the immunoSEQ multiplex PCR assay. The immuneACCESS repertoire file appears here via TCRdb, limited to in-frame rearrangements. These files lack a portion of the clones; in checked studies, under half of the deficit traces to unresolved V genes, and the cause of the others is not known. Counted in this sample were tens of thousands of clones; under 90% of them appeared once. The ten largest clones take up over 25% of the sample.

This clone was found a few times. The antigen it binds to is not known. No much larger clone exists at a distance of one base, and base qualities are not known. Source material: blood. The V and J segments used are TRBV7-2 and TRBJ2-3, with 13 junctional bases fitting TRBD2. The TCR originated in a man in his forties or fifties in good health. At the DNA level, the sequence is TGTGCCAGCAGCTTAGTGGGACTAGCGGGAAACACAGATACGCAGTATTTT. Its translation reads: CASSLVGLAGNTDTQYF.